The 24 T cell receptor beta chains listed next were all sequenced from one sample in a study of cytomegalovirus exposure and HLA in healthy donors. It was with 60 Vbeta and 13 Jbeta primers that the PCR ran. Profiling relied on immunoSEQ multiplex PCR, and the TCRdb table lists in-frame clones only, not all of them. The sample carries some 140,000 clones, around 79% recorded once. Sequencing was done on a sample of PBMCs. The origin of the receptors is a man between 25 and 39 years old in good health and CMV-seropositive.

The chain employs TRBV18 and TRBJ2-7; D unresolved. Looked up from germline, CDR1 is KGHSH and CDR2 is LQKENI. This CDR3 has 14 residues. Between the trimmed V and J ends, which lost 4 bases and 0 bases, there was a span of 10 bases. Here the CDR3 DNA reads TGTGCCAGCTCACTGACGCGACTCTCCTACGAGCAGTACTTC. Protein sequence: CASSLTRLSYEQYF.

The rearrangement joins TRBV5-1 to TRBJ1-2; 7 bases line up with TRBD1. V lost 0 bases to trimming and J lost 7 bases; unmatched junction nucleotides: 9. CDR3 size: 15 residues. Germline CDR1 reads SGHRS; CDR2 reads YFSETQ. CDR3 bases: TGCGCCAGCAGCTTGGCCGTAGGGGGCGCCTTTGGCTACACCTTC. Its protein product is CASSLAVGGAFGYTF.

The genes are TRBV28 and TRBJ1-1; no clear D gene. Germline V gives CDR1 MDHEN, CDR2 SYDVKM. This CDR3 spans 12 amino acids. V lost 7 bases, J lost 8 bases, and 14 bases lay in between. The CDR3 nucleotides read TGTGCCAGCACTTCCTGGGCGGGGGAAGCTTTCTTT. Its protein product is CASTSWAGEAFF.

This clone was seen only once. The chain has TRBV27 and TRBJ1-1; 7 bases match TRBD1. J gave up 3 bases and V 5 bases, and 9 bases lay outside the gene matches. Per the germline V gene, CDR1 is MNHEY and CDR2 is SMNVEV (reference sequence). The CDR3 is 15 amino acids. The CDR3 protein is CASSKTGRVDTEAFF. CDR3 DNA sequence: TGTGCCAGCAGTAAGACAGGGCGGGTCGACACTGAAGCTTTCTTT.

This chain joins TRBV7-2 and TRBJ2-1, with TRBD2 matching over 13 bases. The V gene end was trimmed by 4 bases and the J gene end by 4 bases; junction bases not matched to a gene: 10. Germline-derived CDR1 and CDR2 are SGHTA and FQGNSA. The CDR3 covers 18 residues. The CDR3 spells CASSSPVGGLAGYNEQFF. Here the CDR3 DNA reads TGTGCCAGCAGCTCCCCAGTTGGGGGACTAGCGGGATACAATGAGCAGTTCTTC.

The chain couples TRBV9 to TRBJ2-1, with 7 bases that match TRBD2. The V gene end was trimmed by 0 bases and the J gene end by 3 bases; junction bases not matched to a gene: 9. Germline assignment: CDR1 SGDLS and CDR2 YYNGEE. The CDR3 consists of 17 residues. The chain's CDR3 is CASSVEIRAGDYNEQFF. For the CDR3, the DNA is TGTGCCAGCAGCGTAGAAATTAGGGCGGGGGACTACAATGAGCAGTTCTTC.

This clone turned up a few times. This chain connects TRBV5-1 to TRBJ2-5, with D possibly TRBD1 on 6 matching bases. The CDR3 has 13 residues. Germline lookup yields CDR1 SGHRS and CDR2 YFSETQ. Trimming left V 5 bases short and J 2 bases short, with 10 bases between. CDR3 sequence reads: CASSPGQQETQYF. CDR3 DNA: TGCGCCAGCAGTCCTGGACAGCAAGAGACCCAGTACTTC.

This chain's CDR3 is CASSFDRGNEKLFF. CDR3 coding DNA: TGTGCCAGCAGCTTTGACAGGGGTAATGAAAAACTGTTTTTT. The chain is built from TRBV7-9 and TRBJ1-4; 8 nucleotides align to TRBD1. The V and J ends lost 3 bases and 4 bases, in that order; junction bases with no gene match: 1. Germline-derived CDR1 and CDR2 are SEHNR and FQNEAQ (reference sequence). The CDR3 loop spans 14 amino acids.

This clone was seen a handful of times. The J gene is TRBJ2-1, the V gene TRBV10-3, with 11 nucleotides matching TRBD1. Per germline, CDR1 ENHRY and CDR2 SYGVKD. V trimming: 3 bases; J trimming: 7 bases; junction bases outside the gene matches: 5. The CDR3 runs 15 residues. CDR3 nucleotides: TGTGCCATCAGTGATACCGGGACAGGGGGAAATGAGCAGTTCTTC. Residues: CAISDTGTGGNEQFF.

The chain carries TRBV11-2 and TRBJ2-3, with unresolved D. Trimming cost V 3 bases and J 1 base, with 11 bases left between them. Germline CDR1 SGHAT, CDR2 FQNNGV. The CDR3 is 15 residues long. This CDR3 is CASSFFAAGTDTQYF. The CDR3, as DNA: TGTGCCAGCAGCTTCTTCGCGGCGGGCACAGATACGCAGTATTTT.

The V and J genes are TRBV6-4 and TRBJ2-3; 7 nucleotides align to TRBD2. After removal of 2 bases from V and 4 bases from J, the junction contained 6 bases not matched to a gene. The CDR3 contains 15 residues. In germline, CDR1 is MRHNA, CDR2 SNTAGT. CDR3 sequence: CASSDQGGGADTQYF. CDR3 DNA: TGTGCCAGCAGTGACCAGGGCGGGGGTGCAGATACGCAGTATTTT.

The chain couples TRBV7-6 to TRBJ1-4; perhaps TRBD1 as D (6 bases). There are 14 residues in the CDR3. CDR1 and CDR2 from the germline V gene are SGHVS and FNYEAQ. V lost 4 bases and J lost 7, with 13 bases in between. As DNA, the CDR3 is TGTGCCAGCAGCTCCGGGACATTCGGTGAAAAACTGTTTTTT. It encodes CASSSGTFGEKLFF. The full variable domain, in which reference TRBV7-6 and TRBJ1-4 provide the parts outside the CDR3, is GAGVSQSPRYKVTKRGQDVALRCDPISGHVSLYWYRQALGQGPEFLTYFNYEAQQDKSGLPNDRFSAERPEGSISTLTIQRTEQRDSAMYRCASSSGTFGEKLFFGSGTQLSVL.

The CDR3 protein is CASSTGTSGSVAYEQYF. Written as DNA, the CDR3 is TGTGCCAGTAGTACCGGGACTAGCGGGAGCGTGGCCTACGAGCAGTACTTC. The chain recombines TRBV19 with TRBJ2-7, with 14 bases identical to TRBD2. With V trimmed by 4 bases and J by 2 bases, 7 bases remained unmatched. Germline CDR1 and CDR2: LNHDA and SQIVND (reference sequence). This CDR3 is 17 amino acids long.

This clone was detected only a few times. This sequence joins TRBV5-5 and TRBJ2-5, with 8 nucleotides matching TRBD1. The CDR3 is 15 residues long. CDR1 is SGHKS and CDR2 is YYEKEE in the germline V gene (reference sequence). V shed 0 bases and J 5 bases; nucleotides not matched to a gene: 6. CDR3 region: CASSLVPGGGETQYF. For the CDR3, the DNA is TGTGCCAGCAGCTTGGTACCAGGGGGCGGGGAGACCCAGTACTTC.

V usage is TRBV10-3 and J usage is TRBJ2-1, with D unresolved. Germline V lookup: CDR1 ENHRY, CDR2 SYGVKD. V was pared by 8 bases and J by 2 bases, with 10 bases between. The CDR3 is 13 residues long. CDR3 DNA: TGTGCCATCGCCGAGCCCGCCTACAATGAGCAGTTCTTC. Protein product: CAIAEPAYNEQFF.

The chain employs TRBV19 and TRBJ2-3; the D is unclear. The CDR3 is made up of 14 amino acids. Trimming removed 5 bases from V and 6 bases from J, with 15 bases in between. Per the germline V gene, CDR1 is LNHDA and CDR2 is SQIVND (reference sequence). The CDR3 here is CASSGPTVWDTQYF. The CDR3 DNA reads TGTGCCAGTAGTGGGCCCACGGTTTGGGATACGCAGTATTTT.

The rearrangement uses TRBV4-2 and TRBJ2-7; 9 nucleotides agree with TRBD2. Per germline, CDR1 LGHNA and CDR2 YNFKEQ. The CDR3 has 17 amino acids. Trimming cost V 1 base and J 5 bases; bases outside gene matches: 12. The CDR3 spells CASSQGGVAGAPHEQYF. The CDR3 nucleotides read TGTGCCAGCAGCCAAGGGGGCGTAGCGGGGGCTCCTCACGAGCAGTACTTC.

The chain employs TRBV5-1 and TRBJ2-1; 9 bases map to TRBD1. Trimming took 0 bases from V and 3 from J; bases not matched to a gene: 4. The CDR3 spans 16 residues. CDR1 SGHRS and CDR2 YFSETQ come from the germline V gene. As DNA, the CDR3 is TGCGCCAGCAGCTTGGATGGGACAGGGCTCTACAATGAGCAGTTCTTC. Its translation is CASSLDGTGLYNEQFF.

The chain employs TRBV2 and TRBJ2-7; TRBD1 agrees at 7 bases. J gave up 0 bases and V 6 bases, and 2 bases lay outside the gene matches. The CDR3 is 13 amino acids. In germline, CDR1 is SNHLY, CDR2 FYNNEI. The CDR3 sequence is CASSGQASYEQYF. CDR3 DNA sequence: TGTGCCAGCAGCGGACAGGCCTCCTACGAGCAGTACTTC.

V usage is TRBV4-1 and J usage is TRBJ2-3; TRBD2 might be the D (5 bases). CDR3 size: 16 residues. Per the germline V gene, CDR1 is MGHRA and CDR2 is YSYEKL. V was shortened by 4 bases and J by 1 base, with 15 bases between the two germline ends. The CDR3 here is CASSLVGMRGTDTQYF. CDR3 sequence (DNA): TGCGCCAGCAGCCTAGTCGGGATGCGGGGCACAGATACGCAGTATTTT.

The chain carries TRBV4-1 and TRBJ2-1; D is unclear. Germline V gene lookup returns CDR1 MGHRA and CDR2 YSYEKL. This CDR3 has 12 residues. Trimming pared 1 base from V and 7 bases from J, leaving 5 bases between. The CDR3 nucleotides are TGCGCCAGCAGCCAAGTATTAAATGAGCAGTTCTTC. Translating gives CASSQVLNEQFF.

The chain has TRBV5-6 and TRBJ2-4; D perhaps matches TRBD1 (6 bases). The CDR3 extends over 12 amino acids. V lost 0 bases to trimming and J lost 14 bases, with 12 bases between them. The V gene's germline CDR1 is SGHDT and CDR2 YYEEEE. CDR3 sequence reads: CASSLGGRGKYF. The CDR3, as DNA: TGTGCCAGCAGCTTGGGAGGCAGGGGAAAGTACTTC.

CDR3: CASNRLAGLEQYF. For the CDR3, the DNA is TGTGCCAGCAATCGACTAGCGGGTCTCGAGCAGTACTTC. The rearrangement uses TRBV2 and TRBJ2-7, with TRBD2 identical over 10 bases. The ends lost 7 bases at V and 6 bases at J; junction bases unmatched: 6. CDR1 and CDR2 from the germline V gene are SNHLY and FYNNEI. The CDR3 length is 13 residues.

The sample holds one count of this clone. The chain couples TRBV29-1 to TRBJ2-7; D is perhaps TRBD2 (6 bases). The V gene lost 4 bases and the J gene lost 7 bases, with 17 bases spanning the gap. Germline CDR1 reads SQVTM; CDR2 reads ANQGSEA. The CDR3 is made up of 13 amino acids. The CDR3 spells CSVGALRDGEQYF. The CDR3 coding sequence is TGCAGCGTTGGGGCGCTGCGGGACGGGGAGCAGTACTTC.